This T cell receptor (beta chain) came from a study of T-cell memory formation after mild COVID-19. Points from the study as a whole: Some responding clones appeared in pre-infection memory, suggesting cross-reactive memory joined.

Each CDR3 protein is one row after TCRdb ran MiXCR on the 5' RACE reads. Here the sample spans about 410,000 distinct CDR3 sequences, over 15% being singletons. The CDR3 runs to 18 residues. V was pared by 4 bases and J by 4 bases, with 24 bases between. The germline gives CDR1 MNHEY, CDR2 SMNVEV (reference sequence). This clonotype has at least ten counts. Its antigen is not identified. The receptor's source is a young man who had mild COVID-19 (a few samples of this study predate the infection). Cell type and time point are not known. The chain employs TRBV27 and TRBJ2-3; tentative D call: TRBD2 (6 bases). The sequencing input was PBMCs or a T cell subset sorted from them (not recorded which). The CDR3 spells CASSSYAWRAGVSDTQYF. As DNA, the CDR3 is TGTGCCAGCAGTTCGTACGCCTGGCGAGCGGGCGTCTCAGATACGCAGTATTTT.